What follows are 5 T cell receptor beta chains derived from one specimen sequenced in a study of blood T cells in healthy people across ages. A second PCR, run for roughly 7 to 12 cycles, used a sample-barcoded 5' primer plus a J-beta primer mix. TCRdb independently ran MiXCR on the 5' RACE reads; one entry per CDR3 protein. Of about 640,000 distinct CDR3 sequences in the sample, approximately 30% were seen once. The sample comprised blood. All receptors come from a woman of 80 years or more in good health.

As regards this clonotype: A much larger clonotype is one base distant, so this may be a read error. This sequence joins TRBV7-9 and TRBJ2-5; 7 nucleotides agree with TRBD2. The CDR3 is 13 residues long. Germline lookup yields CDR1 SEHNR and CDR2 FQNEAQ (reference sequence). V was pared by 6 bases and J by 2 bases, with 3 bases of the junction left unmatched. This CDR3 is CASRRDYQETQYF. Written as DNA, the CDR3 is TGTGCCAGCAGGCGGGACTATCAAGAGACCCAGTACTTC.

The genes are TRBV25-1 and TRBJ2-1; D is possibly TRBD1 (7 bases). V was shortened by 1 base and J by 10 bases, with 20 bases between the two germline ends. This CDR3 has 16 amino acids. The V gene's germline CDR1 is MGHDK and CDR2 SYGVNS. CDR3 coding DNA: TGTGCCAGCAGTGAATCGGGACTGAGACAGGGCAGCGAGCAGTTCTTC. Translation gives CASSESGLRQGSEQFF.

This clonotype was detected ten times or more. CDR3 amino acids: CASSRGNTEAFF. CDR3 nucleotides: TGTGCCAGCAGCAGGGGGAACACTGAAGCTTTCTTT. This rearrangement joins TRBV12-3 or TRBV12-4 to TRBJ1-1; a possible D gene is TRBD1 (6 bases). Trimming took off 6 bases at V and 1 base at J, with 6 bases between the two ends. The CDR3 consists of 12 residues.

This clonotype has just a few counts. V and J are TRBV4-2 and TRBJ2-2; D unclear. The germline CDR1 and CDR2 sequences are LGHNA and YNFKEQ. The CDR3 has 16 amino acids. Trimming removed 1 base from V and 1 base from J, with 10 bases in between. The chain's CDR3 is CASSQAGFENTGELFF. The CDR3 coding sequence is TGTGCCAGCAGCCAAGCGGGTTTCGAGAACACCGGGGAGCTGTTTTTT.

The chain carries TRBV3-1 and TRBJ2-2; no definite D call. The CDR3 is made up of 16 amino acids. CDR1 and CDR2 from the germline V gene are LGHDT and YNNKEL (reference sequence). The V gene lost 3 bases and the J gene lost 5 bases, with 16 bases spanning the gap. In nucleotides, the CDR3 is TGTGCCAGCAGCCAGGGTCACTACCCCGGTACCGGGGAGCTGTTTTTT. Its translation is CASSQGHYPGTGELFF.